This TCR beta chain was retrieved from a study of T cell responses to AZD1222 COVID-19 vaccine. This clone was detected a few times. No antigen is known for it. This CDR3 is 12 amino acids long. Trimming took 8 bases from V and 0 from J, leaving 8 bases between them. Germline V lookup: CDR1 SEHNR, CDR2 FQNEAQ (reference sequence). Study observations and caveats: Across spike, vaccine-associated CD4 TCRs were found, dominant at 160-218 and 743-854. Spike-specific TCR breadth and depth both grew after two AZD1222 doses.

Data came from immunoSEQ multiplex PCR; TCRdb stores just in-frame clones and leaves some out. Found here are tens of thousands of clones, about 89% of them singletons; the top ten hold less than 7%. The chain uses TRBV7-9 and TRBJ2-7; D is uncertain. The sequence derives from an adult who received the MenACWY meningococcal vaccine as a control. Sequencing used peripheral blood, obtained 28 days after the second dose of the MenACWY control vaccine. DNA of the CDR3: TGTGCCAGCGGGGATGGCTCCTACGAGCAGTACTTC. This gives the protein CASGDGSYEQYF.